This is a list of T cell receptor beta chains from one sample in a study of blood T cell repertoires in COVID-19. Clones were sequenced by immunoSEQ multiplex PCR, and TCRdb holds only the in-frame ones, with some missing. This table holds over 100,000 clones, around 81% found once. Sequencing input: peripheral blood. All receptors come from a human donor in a cohort sampled during active COVID-19. The CDR3 runs from the conserved cysteine through the conserved F or W. The order of the fields is D gene, clone size, V gene, J gene, CDR3 protein, CDR3 DNA. A D gene is named only where the DNA matches it firmly. Expanded clones are given a class, and other clones once, few, many or no size at all.

.	.	TRBV18	TRBJ1-4	CASSPPERRVEKLFF	TGTGCCAGCTCACCACCGGAAAGGAGGGTTGAAAAACTGTTTTTT
TRBD1	few	TRBV4-1	TRBJ1-5	CASSQVPYRGGQPQHF	TGCGCCAGCAGCCAAGTACCTTACAGGGGAGGTCAGCCCCAGCATTTT
TRBD1	.	TRBV5-1	TRBJ2-7	CASSLASGQGAGEQYF	TGCGCCAGCAGCTTGGCCAGCGGACAGGGGGCGGGAGAGCAGTACTTC
TRBD1	few	TRBV11-2	TRBJ2-7	CASSLEGTGFYEQYF	TGTGCCAGCAGCTTAGAGGGGACAGGGTTTTACGAGCAGTACTTC
.	.	TRBV28	TRBJ2-7	CASLPRDSATYEQYF	TGTGCCAGCCTACCTCGGGACTCGGCTACCTACGAGCAGTACTTC
.	few	TRBV11-2	TRBJ2-2	CASSLVQANTGELFF	TGTGCCAGCAGCTTAGTCCAGGCGAACACCGGGGAGCTGTTTTTT
.	.	TRBV5-1	TRBJ2-1	CASSLEMGHLFF	TGCGCCAGCAGCTTGGAAATGGGGCACCTGTTCTTC
TRBD2	.	TRBV6-2/TRBV6-3	TRBJ2-1	CASSISTSGGGEQFF	TGTGCCAGCAGTATATCGACTAGCGGGGGGGGTGAGCAGTTCTTC
.	.	TRBV19	TRBJ2-1	CASTWGGAYNEQFF	TGTGCCAGTACCTGGGGGGGGGCTTACAATGAGCAGTTCTTC
TRBD2	.	TRBV30	TRBJ2-3	CAGWTSGSTDTQYF	TGTGCCGGATGGACTAGCGGGTCCACAGATACGCAGTATTTT
.	few	TRBV6-2/TRBV6-3	TRBJ1-2	CASSRGYEGYGYTF	TGTGCCAGCAGTCGAGGGTACGAAGGGTATGGCTACACCTTC
.	.	TRBV6-5	TRBJ1-2	CASSSGGETNYTF	TGTGCCAGCAGTAGTGGGGGGGAAACCAACTACACCTTC
TRBD2	.	TRBV7-3	TRBJ2-3	CASSRTSGRGLYTQYF	TGTGCCAGCAGCCGGACTAGCGGGAGGGGGTTGTATACGCAGTATTTT
TRBD2	.	TRBV6-2/TRBV6-3	TRBJ2-7	CASSYSSSGRWSYEQYF	TGTGCCAGCAGTTATTCCTCTAGCGGGAGGTGGTCCTACGAGCAGTACTTC
.	.	TRBV7-9	TRBJ2-7	CASSEAGYWEQYF	TGTGCCAGCAGCGAAGCAGGGTACTGGGAGCAGTACTTC
.	.	TRBV3-1/TRBV3-2	TRBJ2-7	CASSPIRGLGEQYF	TGTGCCAGCAGCCCTATCAGAGGGCTTGGCGAGCAGTACTTC
TRBD2	.	TRBV7-9	TRBJ2-7	CASSPSGIRSYEQYF	TGTGCCAGCAGCCCTAGCGGGATACGCTCCTACGAGCAGTACTTC